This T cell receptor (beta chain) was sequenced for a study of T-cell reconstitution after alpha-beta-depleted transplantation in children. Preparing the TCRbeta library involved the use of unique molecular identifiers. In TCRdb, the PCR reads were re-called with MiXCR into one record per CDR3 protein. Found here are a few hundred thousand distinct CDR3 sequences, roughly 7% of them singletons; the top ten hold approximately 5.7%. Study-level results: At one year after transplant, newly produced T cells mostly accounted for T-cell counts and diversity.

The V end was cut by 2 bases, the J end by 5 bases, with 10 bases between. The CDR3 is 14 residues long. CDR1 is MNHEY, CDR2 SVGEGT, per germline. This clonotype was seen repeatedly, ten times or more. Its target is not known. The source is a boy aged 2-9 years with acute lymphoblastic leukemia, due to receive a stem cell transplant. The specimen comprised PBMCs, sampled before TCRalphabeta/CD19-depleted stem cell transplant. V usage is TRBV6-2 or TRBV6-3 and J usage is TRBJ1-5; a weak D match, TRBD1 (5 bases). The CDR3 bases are TGTGCCAGCAGTTACGGACACCCCGATCAGCCCCAGCATTTT. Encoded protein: CASSYGHPDQPQHF.